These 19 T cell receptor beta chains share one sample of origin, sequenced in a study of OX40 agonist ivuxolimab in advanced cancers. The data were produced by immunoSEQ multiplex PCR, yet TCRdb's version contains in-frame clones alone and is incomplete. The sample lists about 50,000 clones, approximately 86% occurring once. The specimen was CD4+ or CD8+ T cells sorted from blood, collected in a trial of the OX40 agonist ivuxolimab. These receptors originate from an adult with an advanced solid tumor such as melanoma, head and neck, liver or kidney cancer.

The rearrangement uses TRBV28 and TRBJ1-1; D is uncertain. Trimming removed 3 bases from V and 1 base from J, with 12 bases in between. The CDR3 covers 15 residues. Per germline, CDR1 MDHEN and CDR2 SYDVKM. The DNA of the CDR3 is TGTGCCAGCAGTTTTGAAGGCGGAGGGAACACTGAAGCTTTCTTT. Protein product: CASSFEGGGNTEAFF. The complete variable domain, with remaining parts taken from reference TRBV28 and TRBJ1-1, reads DVKVTQSSRYLVKRTGEKVFLECVQDMDHENMFWYRQDPGLGLRLIYFSYDVKMKEKGDIPEGYSVSREKKERFSLILESASTNQTSMYLCASSFEGGGNTEAFFGQGTRLTVV.

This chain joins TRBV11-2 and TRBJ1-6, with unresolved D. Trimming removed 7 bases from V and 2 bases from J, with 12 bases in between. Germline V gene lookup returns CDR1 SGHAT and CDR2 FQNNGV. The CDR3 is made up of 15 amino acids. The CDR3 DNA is TGTGCCAGCACTCAAAAACCCCCCTATAATTCACCCCTCCACTTT. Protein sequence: CASTQKPPYNSPLHF.

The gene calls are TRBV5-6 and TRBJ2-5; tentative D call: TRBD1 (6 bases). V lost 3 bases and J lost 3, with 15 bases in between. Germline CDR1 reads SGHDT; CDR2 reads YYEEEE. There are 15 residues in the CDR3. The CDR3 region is CASSSTRQAKETQYF. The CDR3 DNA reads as TGTGCCAGCAGCTCTACACGACAGGCAAAAGAGACCCAGTACTTC.

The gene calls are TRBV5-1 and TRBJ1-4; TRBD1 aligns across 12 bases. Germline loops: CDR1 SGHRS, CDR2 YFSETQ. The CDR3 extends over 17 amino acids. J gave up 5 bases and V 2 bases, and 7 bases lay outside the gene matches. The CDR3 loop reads CASSFGTGGLKNEKLFF. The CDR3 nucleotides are TGCGCCAGCAGCTTCGGGACAGGGGGCCTCAAGAATGAAAAACTGTTTTTT. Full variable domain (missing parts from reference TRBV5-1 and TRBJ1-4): KAGVTQTPRYLIKTRGQQVTLSCSPISGHRSVSWYQQTPGQGLQFLFEYFSETQRNKGNFPGRFSGRQFSNSRSEMNVSTLELGDSALYLCASSFGTGGLKNEKLFFGSGTQLSVL.

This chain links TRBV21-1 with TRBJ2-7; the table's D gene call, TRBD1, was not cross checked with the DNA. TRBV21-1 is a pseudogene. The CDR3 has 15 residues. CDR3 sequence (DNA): TGTGCCAGCAGCAGAGGGGGAGCGAACCCCGGAGAGCAGTACTTC. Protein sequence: CASSRGGANPGEQYF.

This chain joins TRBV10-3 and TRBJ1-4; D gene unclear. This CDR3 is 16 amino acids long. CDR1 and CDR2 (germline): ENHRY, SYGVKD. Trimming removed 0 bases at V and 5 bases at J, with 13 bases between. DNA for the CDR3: TGTGCCATCAGTGAGTCGTCGGCAGGAGCAAATGAAAAACTGTTTTTT. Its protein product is CAISESSAGANEKLFF.

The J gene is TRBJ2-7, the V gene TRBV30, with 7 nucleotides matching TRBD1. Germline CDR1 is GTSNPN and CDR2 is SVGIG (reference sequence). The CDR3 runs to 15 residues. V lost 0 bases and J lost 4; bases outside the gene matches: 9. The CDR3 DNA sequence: TGTGCCTGGAGTGTACTTGTTGGGACAGAGTACGAGCAGTACTTC. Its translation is CAWSVLVGTEYEQYF.

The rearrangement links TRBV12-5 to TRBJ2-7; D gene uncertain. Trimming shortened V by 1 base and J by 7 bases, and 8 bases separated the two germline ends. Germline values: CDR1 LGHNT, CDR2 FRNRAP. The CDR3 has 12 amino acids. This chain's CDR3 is CASGLGYREQYF. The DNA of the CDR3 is TGTGCTAGTGGTTTGGGGTACCGGGAGCAGTACTTC.

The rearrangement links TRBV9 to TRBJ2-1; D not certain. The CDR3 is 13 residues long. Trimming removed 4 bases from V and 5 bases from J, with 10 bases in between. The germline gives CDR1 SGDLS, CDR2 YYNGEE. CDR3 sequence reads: CASSLQEDNEQFF. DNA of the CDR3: TGTGCCAGCAGCTTACAAGAGGACAATGAGCAGTTCTTC. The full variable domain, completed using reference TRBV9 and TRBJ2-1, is DSGVTQTPKHLITATGQRVTLRCSPRSGDLSVYWYQQSLDQGLQFLIQYYNGEERAKGNILERFSAQQFPDLHSELNLSSLELGDSALYFCASSLQEDNEQFFGPGTRLTVL.

CDR3 loop: CASSILAGGPVSYEQYF. CDR3 sequence (DNA): TGTGCCAGTAGTATCCTAGCGGGGGGTCCTGTCTCCTACGAGCAGTACTTC. V and J are TRBV19 and TRBJ2-7; 11 positions match TRBD2. V was pared by 3 bases and J by 0 bases, with 7 bases of the junction left unmatched. Germline CDR1 reads LNHDA; CDR2 reads SQIVND (reference sequence). The CDR3 loop spans 17 amino acids.

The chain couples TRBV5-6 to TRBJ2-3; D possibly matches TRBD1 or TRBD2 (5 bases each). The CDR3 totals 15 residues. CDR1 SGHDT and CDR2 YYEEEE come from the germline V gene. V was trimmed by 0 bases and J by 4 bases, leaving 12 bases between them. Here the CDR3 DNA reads TGTGCCAGCAGCTTGGAGGATCTGGGGGCAGATACGCAGTATTTT. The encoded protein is CASSLEDLGADTQYF.

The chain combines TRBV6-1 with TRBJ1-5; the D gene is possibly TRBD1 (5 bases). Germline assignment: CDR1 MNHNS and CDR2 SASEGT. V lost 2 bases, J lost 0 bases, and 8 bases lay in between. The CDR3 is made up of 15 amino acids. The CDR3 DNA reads TGTGCCAGCAGTGAATATAGGGGTAGCAATCAGCCCCAGCATTTT. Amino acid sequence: CASSEYRGSNQPQHF.

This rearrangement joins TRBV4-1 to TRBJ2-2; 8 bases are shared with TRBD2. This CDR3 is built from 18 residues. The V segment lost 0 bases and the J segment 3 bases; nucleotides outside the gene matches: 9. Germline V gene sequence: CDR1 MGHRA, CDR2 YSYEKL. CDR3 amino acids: CASSQELGRGGHTGELFF. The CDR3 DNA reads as TGCGCCAGCAGCCAAGAGCTCGGCCGGGGGGGACACACCGGGGAGCTGTTTTTT.

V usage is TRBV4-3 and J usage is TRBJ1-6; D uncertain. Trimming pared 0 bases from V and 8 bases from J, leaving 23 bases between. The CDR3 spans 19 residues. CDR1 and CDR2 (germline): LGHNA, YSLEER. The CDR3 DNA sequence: TGCGCCAGCAGCCAAGAGTTGCCCCTTGGGATCCGCTTTGATTCACCCCTCCACTTT. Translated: CASSQELPLGIRFDSPLHF.

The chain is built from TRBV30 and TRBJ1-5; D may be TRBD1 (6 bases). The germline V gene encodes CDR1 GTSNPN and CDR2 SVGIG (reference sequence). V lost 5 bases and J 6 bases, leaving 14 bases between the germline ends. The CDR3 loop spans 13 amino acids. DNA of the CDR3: TGTGCCTGGGGGGAACAGGGAGGTCAGCCCCAGCATTTT. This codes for CAWGEQGGQPQHF.

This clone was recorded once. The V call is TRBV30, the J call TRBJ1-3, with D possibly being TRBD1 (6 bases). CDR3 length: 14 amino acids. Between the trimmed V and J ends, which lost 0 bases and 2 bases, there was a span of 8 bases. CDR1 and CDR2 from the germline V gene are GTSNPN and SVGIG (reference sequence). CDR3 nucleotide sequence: TGTGCCTGGAGTGTGGGGGCCGCTGGAAACACCATATATTTT. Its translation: CAWSVGAAGNTIYF.

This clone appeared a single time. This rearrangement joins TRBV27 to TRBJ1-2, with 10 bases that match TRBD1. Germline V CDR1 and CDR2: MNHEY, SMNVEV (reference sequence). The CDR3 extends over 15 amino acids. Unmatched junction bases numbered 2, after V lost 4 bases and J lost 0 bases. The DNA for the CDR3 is TGTGCCAGCAGTTCCGGGACAGGGGCTAACTATGGCTACACCTTC. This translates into CASSSGTGANYGYTF.

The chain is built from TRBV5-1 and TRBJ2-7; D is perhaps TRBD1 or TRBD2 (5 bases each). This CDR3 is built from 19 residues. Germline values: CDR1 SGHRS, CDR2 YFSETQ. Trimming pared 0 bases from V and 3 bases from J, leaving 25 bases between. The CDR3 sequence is CASSLDGTSNFGSNYEQYF. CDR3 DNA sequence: TGCGCCAGCAGCTTGGACGGGACGAGCAACTTTGGGAGCAACTACGAGCAGTACTTC.

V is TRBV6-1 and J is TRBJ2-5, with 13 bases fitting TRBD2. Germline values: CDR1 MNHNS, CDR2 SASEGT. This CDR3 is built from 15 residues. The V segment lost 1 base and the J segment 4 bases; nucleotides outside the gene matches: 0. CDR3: CASSEGTSGGETQYF. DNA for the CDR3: TGTGCCAGCAGTGAAGGGACTAGCGGGGGAGAGACCCAGTACTTC.